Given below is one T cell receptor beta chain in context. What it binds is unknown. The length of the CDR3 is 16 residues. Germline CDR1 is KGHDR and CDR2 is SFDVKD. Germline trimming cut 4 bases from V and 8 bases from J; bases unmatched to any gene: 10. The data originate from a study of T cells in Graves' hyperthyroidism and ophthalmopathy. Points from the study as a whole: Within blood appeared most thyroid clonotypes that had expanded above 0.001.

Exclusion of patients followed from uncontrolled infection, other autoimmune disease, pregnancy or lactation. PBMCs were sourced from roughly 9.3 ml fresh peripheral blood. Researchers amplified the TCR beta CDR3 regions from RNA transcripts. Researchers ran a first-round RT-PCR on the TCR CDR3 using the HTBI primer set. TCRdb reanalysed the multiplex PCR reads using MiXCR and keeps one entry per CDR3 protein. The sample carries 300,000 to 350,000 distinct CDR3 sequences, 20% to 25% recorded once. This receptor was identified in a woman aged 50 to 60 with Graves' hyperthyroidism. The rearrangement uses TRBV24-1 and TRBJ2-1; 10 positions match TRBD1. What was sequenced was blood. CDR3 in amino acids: CATSDTAGTGEDEQFF. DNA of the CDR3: TGTGCCACCAGTGACACTGCCGGGACAGGGGAGGATGAGCAGTTCTTC.